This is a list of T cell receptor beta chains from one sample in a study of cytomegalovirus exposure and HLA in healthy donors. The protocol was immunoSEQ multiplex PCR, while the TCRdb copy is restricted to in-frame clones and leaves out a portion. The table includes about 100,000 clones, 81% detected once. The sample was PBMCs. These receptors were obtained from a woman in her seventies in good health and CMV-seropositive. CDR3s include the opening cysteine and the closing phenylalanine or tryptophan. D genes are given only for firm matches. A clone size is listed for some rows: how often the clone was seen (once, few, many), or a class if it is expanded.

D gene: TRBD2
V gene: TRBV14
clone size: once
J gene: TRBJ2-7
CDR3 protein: CASSQVGTSGREQYF
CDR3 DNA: TGTGCCAGCAGCCAAGTCGGGACTAGCGGTCGCGAGCAGTACTTC

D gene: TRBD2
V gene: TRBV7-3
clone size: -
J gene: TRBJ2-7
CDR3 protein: CASSLFPAGVYEQYF
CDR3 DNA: TGTGCCAGCAGCTTATTTCCAGCGGGAGTCTACGAGCAGTACTTC

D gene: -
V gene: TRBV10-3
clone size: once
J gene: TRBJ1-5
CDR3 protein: CAISDRAEPQHF
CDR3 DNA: TGTGCCATCAGTGACAGGGCTGAGCCCCAGCATTTT

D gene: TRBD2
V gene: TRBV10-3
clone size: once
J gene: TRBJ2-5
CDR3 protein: CAISEIAGKETQYF
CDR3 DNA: TGTGCCATCAGTGAAATAGCGGGTAAAGAGACCCAGTACTTC

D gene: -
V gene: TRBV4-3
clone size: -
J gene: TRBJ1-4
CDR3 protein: CASSQETGGEKLFF
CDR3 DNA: TGCGCCAGCAGCCAAGAAACCGGAGGTGAAAAACTGTTTTTT

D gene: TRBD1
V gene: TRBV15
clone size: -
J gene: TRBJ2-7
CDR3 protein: CATSRNSGTDNYEQYF
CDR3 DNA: TGTGCCACCAGCAGAAATTCCGGGACAGACAACTACGAGCAGTACTTC

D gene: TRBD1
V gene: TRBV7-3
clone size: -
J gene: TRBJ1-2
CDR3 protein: CASSLTTGGISRGYTF
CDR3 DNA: TGTGCCAGCAGCCTGACGACAGGGGGGATCAGTAGAGGCTACACCTTC

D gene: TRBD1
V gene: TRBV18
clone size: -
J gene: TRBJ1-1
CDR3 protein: CASSPGTGYGLNTEAFF
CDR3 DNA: TGTGCCAGCTCCCCTGGGACAGGCTATGGGCTGAACACTGAAGCTTTCTTT

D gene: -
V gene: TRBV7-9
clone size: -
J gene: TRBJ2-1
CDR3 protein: CASSLREGGPYNEQFF
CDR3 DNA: TGTGCCAGCAGCCTTAGGGAAGGCGGGCCTTACAATGAGCAGTTCTTC

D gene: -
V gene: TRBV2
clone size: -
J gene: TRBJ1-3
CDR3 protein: CASGSGRDSGNTIYF
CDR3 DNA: TGTGCCAGCGGCTCCGGACGGGACTCTGGAAACACCATATATTTT

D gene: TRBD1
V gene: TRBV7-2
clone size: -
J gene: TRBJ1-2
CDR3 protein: CASSARGLGPYGYTF
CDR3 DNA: TGTGCCAGCAGCGCTAGGGGGCTAGGACCTTATGGCTACACCTTC

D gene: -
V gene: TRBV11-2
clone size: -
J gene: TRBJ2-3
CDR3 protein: CASSPQGSGPTQYF
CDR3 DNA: TGTGCCAGCAGCCCTCAGGGAAGCGGGCCCACGCAGTATTTT

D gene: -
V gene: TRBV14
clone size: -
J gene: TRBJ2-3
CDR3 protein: CASSPRQEIDTQYF
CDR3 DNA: TGTGCCAGCAGCCCTCGACAGGAGATAGATACGCAGTATTTT

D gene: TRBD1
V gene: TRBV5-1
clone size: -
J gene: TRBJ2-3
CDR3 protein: CASSSSRTGVDTQYF
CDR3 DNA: TGCGCCAGCAGCTCAAGCAGGACAGGGGTCGATACGCAGTATTTT

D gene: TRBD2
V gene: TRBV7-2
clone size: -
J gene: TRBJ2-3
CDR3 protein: CASSLGSGGGAQTQYF
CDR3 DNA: TGTGCCAGCAGCTTAGGATCAGGCGGGGGTGCCCAGACGCAGTATTTT

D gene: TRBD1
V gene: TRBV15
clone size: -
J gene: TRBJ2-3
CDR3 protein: CATSEHLTGGTGTDTQYF
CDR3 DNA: TGTGCCACCAGCGAACACCTCACAGGGGGCACTGGCACAGATACGCAGTATTTT

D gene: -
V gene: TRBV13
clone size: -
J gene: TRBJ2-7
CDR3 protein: CASSLTRYEQYF
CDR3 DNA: TGTGCCAGCAGCTTAACTAGGTACGAGCAGTACTTC

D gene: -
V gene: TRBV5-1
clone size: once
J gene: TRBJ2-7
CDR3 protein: CASSPGEGDGPGLEQYF
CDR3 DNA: TGCGCCAGCAGCCCTGGGGAGGGGGACGGCCCTGGCCTCGAGCAGTACTTC

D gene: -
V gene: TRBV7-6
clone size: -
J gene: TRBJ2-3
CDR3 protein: CASSLAQGRGTDTQYF
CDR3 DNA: TGTGCCAGCAGCTTAGCACAGGGTCGCGGCACAGATACGCAGTATTTT

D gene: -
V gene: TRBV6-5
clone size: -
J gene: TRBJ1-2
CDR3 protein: CASRRDRLDGYTF
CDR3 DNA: TGTGCCAGCAGAAGAGACAGGCTGGATGGCTACACCTTC

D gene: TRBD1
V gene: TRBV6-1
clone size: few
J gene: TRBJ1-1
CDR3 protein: CASRWGQGNTEAFF
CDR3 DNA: TGTGCCAGCAGGTGGGGACAGGGGAATACTGAAGCTTTCTTT

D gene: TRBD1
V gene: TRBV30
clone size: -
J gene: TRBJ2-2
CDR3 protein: CAWSVLGGQGKTGELFF
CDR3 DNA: TGTGCCTGGAGTGTATTAGGGGGACAGGGGAAAACCGGGGAGCTGTTTTTT

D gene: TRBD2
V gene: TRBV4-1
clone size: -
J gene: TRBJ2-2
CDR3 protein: CASSPEKGAGAYTGELFF
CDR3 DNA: TGCGCCAGCAGCCCAGAGAAGGGCGCGGGAGCGTACACCGGGGAGCTGTTTTTT

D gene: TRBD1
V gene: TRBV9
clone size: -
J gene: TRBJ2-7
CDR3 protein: CASSVGQGRSQYF
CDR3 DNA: TGTGCCAGCAGCGTAGGACAGGGTAGATCTCAGTACTTC

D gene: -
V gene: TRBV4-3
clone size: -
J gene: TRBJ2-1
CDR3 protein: CASSHGGWGYEQFF
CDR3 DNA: TGCGCCAGCAGCCACGGCGGGTGGGGTTATGAGCAGTTCTTC

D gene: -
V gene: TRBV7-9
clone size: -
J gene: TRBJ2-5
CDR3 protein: CASSPSGGQETQYF
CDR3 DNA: TGTGCCAGCAGCCCCTCTGGCGGTCAAGAGACCCAGTACTTC

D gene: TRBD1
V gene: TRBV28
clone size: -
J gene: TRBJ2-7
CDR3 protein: CASSSTGTADYEQYF
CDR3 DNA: TGTGCCAGCAGTTCAACCGGGACAGCCGACTACGAGCAGTACTTC

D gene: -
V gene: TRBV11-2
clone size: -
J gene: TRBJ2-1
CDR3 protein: CASSLGRVDNEQFF
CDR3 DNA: TGTGCCAGCAGCTTAGGCAGGGTAGACAATGAGCAGTTCTTC

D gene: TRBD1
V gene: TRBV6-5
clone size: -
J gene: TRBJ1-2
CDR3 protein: CASSYSRTGGGYGYTF
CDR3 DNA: TGTGCCAGCAGTTACTCGAGGACAGGGGGCGGCTATGGCTACACCTTC

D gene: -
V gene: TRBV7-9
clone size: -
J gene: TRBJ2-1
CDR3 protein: CASSYGTHNEQFF
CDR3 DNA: TGTGCCAGCAGCTACGGGACTCACAATGAGCAGTTCTTC

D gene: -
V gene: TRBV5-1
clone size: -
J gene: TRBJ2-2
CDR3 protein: CASTIWTEVNTGELFF
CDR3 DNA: TGCGCCAGCACGATTTGGACAGAAGTTAACACCGGGGAGCTGTTTTTT

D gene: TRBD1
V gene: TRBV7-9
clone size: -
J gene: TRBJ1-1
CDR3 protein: CASSYGQGEAFF
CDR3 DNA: TGTGCCAGCAGCTACGGACAGGGGGAAGCTTTCTTT

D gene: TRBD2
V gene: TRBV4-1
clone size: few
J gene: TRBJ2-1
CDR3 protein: CASSRRILAGGPAGDNEQFF
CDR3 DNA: TGCGCCAGCAGCCGACGGATACTAGCGGGAGGGCCAGCTGGAGACAATGAGCAGTTCTTC

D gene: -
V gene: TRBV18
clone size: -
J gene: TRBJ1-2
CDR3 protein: CASSPSGAANYGYTF
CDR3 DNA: TGTGCCAGCTCACCATCAGGAGCGGCTAACTATGGCTACACCTTC